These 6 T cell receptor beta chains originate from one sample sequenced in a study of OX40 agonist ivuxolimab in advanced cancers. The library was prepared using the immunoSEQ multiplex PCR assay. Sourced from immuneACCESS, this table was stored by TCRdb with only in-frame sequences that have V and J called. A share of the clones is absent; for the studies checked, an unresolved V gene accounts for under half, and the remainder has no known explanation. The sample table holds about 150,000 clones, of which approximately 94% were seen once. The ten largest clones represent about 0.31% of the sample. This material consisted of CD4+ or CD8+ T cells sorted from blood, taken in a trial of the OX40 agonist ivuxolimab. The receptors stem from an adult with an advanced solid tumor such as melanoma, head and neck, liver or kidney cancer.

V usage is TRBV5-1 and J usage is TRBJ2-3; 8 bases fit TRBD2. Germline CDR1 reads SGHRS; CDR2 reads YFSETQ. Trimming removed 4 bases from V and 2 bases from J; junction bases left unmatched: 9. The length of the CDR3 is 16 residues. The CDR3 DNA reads TGCGCCAGCAGCCTTGTGGGTAGCGGGGCCACAGATACGCAGTATTTT. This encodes CASSLVGSGATDTQYF.

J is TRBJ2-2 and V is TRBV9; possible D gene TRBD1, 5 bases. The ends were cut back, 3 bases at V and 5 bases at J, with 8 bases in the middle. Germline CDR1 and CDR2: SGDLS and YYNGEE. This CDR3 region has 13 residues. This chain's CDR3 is CASSGQWTGELFF. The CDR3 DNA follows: TGTGCCAGCAGCGGACAGTGGACCGGGGAGCTGTTTTTT. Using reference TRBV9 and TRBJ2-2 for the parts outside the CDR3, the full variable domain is DSGVTQTPKHLITATGQRVTLRCSPRSGDLSVYWYQQSLDQGLQFLIQYYNGEERAKGNILERFSAQQFPDLHSELNLSSLELGDSALYFCASSGQWTGELFFGEGSRLTVL.

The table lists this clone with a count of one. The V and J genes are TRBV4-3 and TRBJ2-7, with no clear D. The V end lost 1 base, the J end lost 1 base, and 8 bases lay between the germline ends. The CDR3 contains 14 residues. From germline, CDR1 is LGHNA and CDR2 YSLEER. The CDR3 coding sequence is TGCGCCAGCAGCCAAGGGCATCCGTCCTACGAGCAGTACTTC. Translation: CASSQGHPSYEQYF.

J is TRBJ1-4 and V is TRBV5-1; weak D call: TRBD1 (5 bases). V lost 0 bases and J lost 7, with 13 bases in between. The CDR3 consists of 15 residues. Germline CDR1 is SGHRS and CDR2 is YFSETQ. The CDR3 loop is CASSLAGTSGEKLFF. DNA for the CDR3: TGCGCCAGCAGCTTGGCTGGGACCAGCGGTGAAAAACTGTTTTTT.

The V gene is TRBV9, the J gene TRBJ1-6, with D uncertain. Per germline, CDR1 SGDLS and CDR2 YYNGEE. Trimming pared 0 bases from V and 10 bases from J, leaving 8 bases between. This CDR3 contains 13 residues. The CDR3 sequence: CASSVDDGSPLHF. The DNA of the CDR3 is TGTGCCAGCAGCGTAGATGACGGCTCACCCCTCCACTTT. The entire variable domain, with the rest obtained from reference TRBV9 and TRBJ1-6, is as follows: DSGVTQTPKHLITATGQRVTLRCSPRSGDLSVYWYQQSLDQGLQFLIQYYNGEERAKGNILERFSAQQFPDLHSELNLSSLELGDSALYFCASSVDDGSPLHFGNGTRLTVT.

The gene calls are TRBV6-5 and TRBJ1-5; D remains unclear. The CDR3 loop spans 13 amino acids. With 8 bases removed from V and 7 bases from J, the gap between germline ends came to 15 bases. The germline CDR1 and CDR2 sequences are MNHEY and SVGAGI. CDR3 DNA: TGTGCCAGCCATAACGGGTTTTGGCAGCCCCAGCATTTT. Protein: CASHNGFWQPQHF.